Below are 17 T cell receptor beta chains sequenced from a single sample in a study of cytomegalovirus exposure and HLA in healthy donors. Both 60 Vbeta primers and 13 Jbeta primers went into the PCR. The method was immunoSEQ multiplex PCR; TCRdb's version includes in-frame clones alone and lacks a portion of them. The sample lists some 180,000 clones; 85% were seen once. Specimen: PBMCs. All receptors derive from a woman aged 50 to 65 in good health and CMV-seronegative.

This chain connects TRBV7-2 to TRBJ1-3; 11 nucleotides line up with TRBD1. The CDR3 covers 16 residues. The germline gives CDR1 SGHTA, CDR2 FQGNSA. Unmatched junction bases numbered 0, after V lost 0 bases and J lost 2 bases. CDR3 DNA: TGTGCCAGCAGCTTAGCGGGACAGGGGGCTGGAAACACCATATATTTT. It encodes CASSLAGQGAGNTIYF.

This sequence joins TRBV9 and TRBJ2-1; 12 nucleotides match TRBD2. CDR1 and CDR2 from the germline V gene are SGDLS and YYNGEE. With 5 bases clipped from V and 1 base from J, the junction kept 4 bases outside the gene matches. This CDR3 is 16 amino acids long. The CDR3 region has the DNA TGTGCCAGCAGTATCCTAGCGGGAGGGTCCTACAATGAGCAGTTCTTC. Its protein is CASSILAGGSYNEQFF.

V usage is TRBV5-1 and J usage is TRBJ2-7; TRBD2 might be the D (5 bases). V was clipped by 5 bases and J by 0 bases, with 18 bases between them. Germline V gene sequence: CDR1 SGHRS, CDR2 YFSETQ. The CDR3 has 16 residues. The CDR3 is CASRPSPSGSSYEQYF. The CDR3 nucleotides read TGCGCCAGCAGACCCTCCCCCAGCGGCAGCTCCTACGAGCAGTACTTC.

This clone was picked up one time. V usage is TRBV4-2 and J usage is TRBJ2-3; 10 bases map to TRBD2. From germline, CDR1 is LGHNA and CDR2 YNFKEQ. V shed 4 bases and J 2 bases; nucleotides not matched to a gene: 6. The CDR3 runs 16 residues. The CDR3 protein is CASSPLAGRFTDTQYF. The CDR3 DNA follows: TGTGCCAGCAGCCCACTAGCGGGGAGATTCACAGATACGCAGTATTTT.

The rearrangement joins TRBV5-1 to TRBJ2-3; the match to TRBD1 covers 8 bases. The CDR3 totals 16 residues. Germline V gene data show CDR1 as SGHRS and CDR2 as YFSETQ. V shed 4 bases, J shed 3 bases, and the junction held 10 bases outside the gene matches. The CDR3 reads CASSLQGVGTTDTQYF. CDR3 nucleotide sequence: TGCGCCAGCAGCCTACAGGGGGTGGGTACGACAGATACGCAGTATTTT.

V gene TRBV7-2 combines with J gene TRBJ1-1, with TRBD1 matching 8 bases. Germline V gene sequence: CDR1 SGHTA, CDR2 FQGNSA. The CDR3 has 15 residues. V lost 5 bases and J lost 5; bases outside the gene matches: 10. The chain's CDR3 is CASSQGTGGGTEAFF. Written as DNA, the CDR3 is TGTGCCAGCAGCCAGGGGACAGGAGGAGGGACTGAAGCTTTCTTT.

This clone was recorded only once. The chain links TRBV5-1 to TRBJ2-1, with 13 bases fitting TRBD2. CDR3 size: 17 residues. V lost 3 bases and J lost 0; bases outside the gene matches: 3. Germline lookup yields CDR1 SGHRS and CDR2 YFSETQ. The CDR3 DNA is TGCGCCAGCAGCTCCTGGACTAGCGGGAGCTCCTACAATGAGCAGTTCTTC. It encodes CASSSWTSGSSYNEQFF. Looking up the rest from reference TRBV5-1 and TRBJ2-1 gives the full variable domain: KAGVTQTPRYLIKTRGQQVTLSCSPISGHRSVSWYQQTPGQGLQFLFEYFSETQRNKGNFPGRFSGRQFSNSRSEMNVSTLELGDSALYLCASSSWTSGSSYNEQFFGPGTRLTVL.

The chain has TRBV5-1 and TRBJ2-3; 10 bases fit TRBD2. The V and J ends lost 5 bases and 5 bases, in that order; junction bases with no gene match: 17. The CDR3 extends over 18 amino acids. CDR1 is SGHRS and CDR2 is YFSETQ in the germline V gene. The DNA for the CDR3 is TGCGCCAGCAGTTCCTTAGCGGGAGGTCCGGGTCGGGAAGATACGCAGTATTTT. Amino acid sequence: CASSSLAGGPGREDTQYF.

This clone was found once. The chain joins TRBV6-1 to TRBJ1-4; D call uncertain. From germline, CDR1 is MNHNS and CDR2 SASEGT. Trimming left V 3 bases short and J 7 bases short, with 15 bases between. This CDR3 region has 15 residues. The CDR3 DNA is TGTGCCAGCAGTGACGAGGCTGTGTCTGCTGAAAAACTGTTTTTT. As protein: CASSDEAVSAEKLFF.

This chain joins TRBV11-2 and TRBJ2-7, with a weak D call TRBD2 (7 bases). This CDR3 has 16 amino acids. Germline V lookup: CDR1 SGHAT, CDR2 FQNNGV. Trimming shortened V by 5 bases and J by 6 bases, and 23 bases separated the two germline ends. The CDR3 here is CASSLQGGGYLGEQYF. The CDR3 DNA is TGTGCCAGCAGCCTTCAAGGGGGAGGGTATCTGGGCGAGCAGTACTTC.

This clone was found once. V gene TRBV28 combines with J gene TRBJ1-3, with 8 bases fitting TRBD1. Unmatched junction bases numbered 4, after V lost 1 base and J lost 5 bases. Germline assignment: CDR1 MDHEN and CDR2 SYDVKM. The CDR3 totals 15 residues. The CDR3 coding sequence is TGTGCCAGCAGTTTATCTCAGGGGGCCAGAAACACCATATATTTT. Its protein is CASSLSQGARNTIYF.

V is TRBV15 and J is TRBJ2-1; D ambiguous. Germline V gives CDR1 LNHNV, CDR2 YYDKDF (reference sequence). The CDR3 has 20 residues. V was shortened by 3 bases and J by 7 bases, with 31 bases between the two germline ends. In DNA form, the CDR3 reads TGTGCCACCAGCAGTATGACACTCGGTGGCTTTGGTAGTGGCCAGAATGAGCAGTTCTTC. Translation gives CATSSMTLGGFGSGQNEQFF.

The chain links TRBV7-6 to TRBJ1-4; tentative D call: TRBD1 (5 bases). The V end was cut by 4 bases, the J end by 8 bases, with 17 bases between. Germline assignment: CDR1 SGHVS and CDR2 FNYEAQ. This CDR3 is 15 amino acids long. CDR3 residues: CASSYSGASGEKLFF. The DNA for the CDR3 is TGTGCCAGCAGCTACAGTGGGGCGTCCGGGGAAAAACTGTTTTTT.

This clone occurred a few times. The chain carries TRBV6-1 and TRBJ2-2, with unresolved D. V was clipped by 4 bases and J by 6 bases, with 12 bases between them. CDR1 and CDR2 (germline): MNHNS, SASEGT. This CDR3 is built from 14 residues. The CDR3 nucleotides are TGTGCCAGCAGTGCTAGTGGTATCTCCGGGGAGCTGTTTTTT. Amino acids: CASSASGISGELFF.

This chain's CDR3 is CASSPGQGPKPQHF. Here the CDR3 DNA reads TGTGCCAGCAGCCCGGGACAGGGGCCAAAGCCCCAGCATTTT. The chain couples TRBV7-2 to TRBJ1-5; 10 bases align to TRBD1. V trimming: 5 bases; J trimming: 8 bases; junction bases outside the gene matches: 6. The CDR3 is 14 residues long. Germline CDR1 reads SGHTA; CDR2 reads FQGNSA.

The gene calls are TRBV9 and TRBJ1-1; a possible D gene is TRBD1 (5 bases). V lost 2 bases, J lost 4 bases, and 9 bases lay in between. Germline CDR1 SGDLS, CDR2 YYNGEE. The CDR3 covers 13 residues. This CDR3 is CASSVSRATEAFF. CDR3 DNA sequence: TGTGCCAGCAGCGTTTCCAGGGCCACTGAAGCTTTCTTT. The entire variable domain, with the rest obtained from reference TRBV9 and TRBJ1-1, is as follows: DSGVTQTPKHLITATGQRVTLRCSPRSGDLSVYWYQQSLDQGLQFLIQYYNGEERAKGNILERFSAQQFPDLHSELNLSSLELGDSALYFCASSVSRATEAFFGQGTRLTVV.

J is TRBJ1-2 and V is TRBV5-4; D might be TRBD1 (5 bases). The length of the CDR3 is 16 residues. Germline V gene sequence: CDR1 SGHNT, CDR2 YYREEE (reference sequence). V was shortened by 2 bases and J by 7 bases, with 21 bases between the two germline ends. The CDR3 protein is CASSFLGRAPLGGYTF. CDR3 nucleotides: TGTGCCAGCAGCTTTCTCGGCAGGGCCCCCTTGGGTGGCTACACCTTC. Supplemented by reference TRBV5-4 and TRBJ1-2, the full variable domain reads ETGVTQSPTHLIKTRGQQVTLRCSSQSGHNTVSWYQQALGQGPQFIFQYYREEENGRGNFPPRFSGLQFPNYSSELNVNALELDDSALYLCASSFLGRAPLGGYTFGSGTRLTVV.